The next 29 T cell receptor beta chains were all read from a single sample in a study of OX40 agonist ivuxolimab in advanced cancers. Here immunoSEQ multiplex PCR was the method, and the copy in TCRdb shows in-frame clones only, minus some. This table holds 70,000 or so clones, approximately 90% found once. The starting material was CD4+ or CD8+ T cells sorted from blood, obtained in a trial of the OX40 agonist ivuxolimab. All receptors come from an adult with an advanced solid tumor such as melanoma, head and neck, liver or kidney cancer.

J is TRBJ1-5 and V is TRBV5-1, with D unclear. V was trimmed by 3 bases and J by 4 bases, leaving 2 bases between them. CDR3 length: 11 residues. Germline V lookup: CDR1 SGHRS, CDR2 YFSETQ. The CDR3 protein is CASSWNQPQHF. Written as DNA, the CDR3 is TGCGCCAGCAGCTGGAATCAGCCCCAGCATTTT.

Here the CDR3 DNA reads TGTGCCAGCAGCTTAGCTCTAGGGCTAAGCGGTAGCACAGATACGCAGTATTTT. Translation gives CASSLALGLSGSTDTQYF. The chain recombines TRBV7-8 with TRBJ2-3; D perhaps matches TRBD2 (5 bases). The CDR3 runs 18 residues. Looked up from germline, CDR1 is SGHVS and CDR2 is FQNEAQ. The V and J ends lost 0 bases and 0 bases respectively, with 16 bases between them.

The table lists this clone with a few counts. V gene TRBV2 combines with J gene TRBJ1-2; no clear D. The CDR3 runs to 14 residues. Germline V gene sequence: CDR1 SNHLY, CDR2 FYNNEI. The germline V and J ends were trimmed by 3 bases and 2 bases, with 10 bases remaining between them. CDR3: CASSDRTGNYGYTF. CDR3 nucleotide sequence: TGTGCCAGCAGTGACAGAACGGGCAACTATGGCTACACCTTC.

The chain recombines TRBV19 with TRBJ2-2; 8 nucleotides align to TRBD1. The V gene's germline CDR1 is LNHDA and CDR2 SQIVND (reference sequence). The ends lost 1 base at V and 3 bases at J; junction bases unmatched: 13. The CDR3 runs to 19 residues. CDR3 residues: CASSIGPGGDLSDTGELFF. The CDR3 DNA follows: TGTGCCAGTAGTATAGGCCCAGGGGGCGATCTTTCGGACACCGGGGAGCTGTTTTTT.

The rearrangement links TRBV25-1 to TRBJ1-4; D is perhaps TRBD1 (5 bases). With 3 bases removed from V and 5 bases from J, the gap between germline ends came to 10 bases. CDR3 size: 14 residues. Looked up from germline, CDR1 is MGHDK and CDR2 is SYGVNS. For the CDR3, the DNA is TGTGCCAGCAGTGAGTTTAAGGGGAATGAAAAACTGTTTTTT. This codes for CASSEFKGNEKLFF.

This clone was recorded only once. The chain has TRBV18 and TRBJ2-7, with no clear D. CDR1 is KGHSH, CDR2 LQKENI, per germline. The CDR3 has 13 residues. Trimming cost V 3 bases and J 4 bases, with 10 bases left between them. As DNA, the CDR3 is TGTGCCAGCTCACCCCCCACCGGGTACGAGCAGTACTTC. Its protein is CASSPPTGYEQYF.

The V gene is TRBV30, the J gene TRBJ2-5; D unclear. TRBJ2-7 matches the DNA end more closely, so the J call is doubtful. The CDR3 length is 12 residues. Germline CDR1 is GTSNPN and CDR2 is SVGIG (reference sequence). DNA of the CDR3: TGTGCCTGGAGTGTAGGCCCCTACGAGCAGTACTTC. It specifies CAWSVGPYEQYF.

This chain links TRBV19 with TRBJ2-5, with D perhaps assigned TRBD1 or TRBD2 (6 bases each). The CDR3 loop spans 14 amino acids. Germline V gene sequence: CDR1 LNHDA, CDR2 SQIVND (reference sequence). Trimming removed 8 bases from V and 5 bases from J, with 18 bases in between. CDR3 in DNA: TGTGCCAGTCGTAAACAGGGAGGCGAGGAGACCCAGTACTTC. It yields the protein CASRKQGGEETQYF.

The rearrangement uses TRBV18 and TRBJ2-2, with 14 bases identical to TRBD2. The CDR3 sequence is 21 residues long. Germline V lookup: CDR1 KGHSH, CDR2 LQKENI. The V segment lost 0 bases and the J segment 4 bases; nucleotides outside the gene matches: 13. CDR3: CASSPPSTLGLAGAVTGELFF. CDR3 nucleotide sequence: TGTGCCAGCTCACCACCTTCGACATTGGGACTAGCGGGAGCGGTCACCGGGGAGCTGTTTTTT.

This clone has just one count. The rearrangement uses TRBV18 and TRBJ1-5; 9 bases line up with TRBD1. Germline CDR1 is KGHSH and CDR2 is LQKENI. CDR3 length equals 17 residues. The V segment lost 3 bases and the J segment 7 bases; nucleotides outside the gene matches: 13. The CDR3 DNA is TGTGCCAGCTCACCCTTCCCCGGGACAGGGTACGGCCAGCCCCAGCATTTT. It translates to CASSPFPGTGYGQPQHF. The whole variable domain, remainder taken from reference TRBV18 and TRBJ1-5, is NAGVMQNPRHLVRRRGQEARLRCSPMKGHSHVYWYRQLPEEGLKFMVYLQKENIIDESGMPKERFSAEFPKEGPSILRIQQVVRGDSAAYFCASSPFPGTGYGQPQHFGDGTRLSIL.

The chain employs TRBV4-3 and TRBJ1-1; D ambiguous. Per germline, CDR1 LGHNA and CDR2 YSLEER. V was pared by 2 bases and J by 2 bases, with 12 bases between. The CDR3 is made up of 15 amino acids. The CDR3 here is CASSQSWAGNTEAFF. For the CDR3, the DNA is TGCGCCAGCAGCCAAAGTTGGGCCGGTAACACTGAAGCTTTCTTT.

The chain couples TRBV12-5 to TRBJ1-2, with unresolved D. With 3 bases removed from V and 3 bases from J, the gap between germline ends came to 8 bases. The CDR3 covers 13 residues. Germline V gene sequence: CDR1 LGHNT, CDR2 FRNRAP. The CDR3 DNA sequence: TGTGCTAGTGGTTTCGGTCGGGACTATGGCTACACCTTC. Its protein is CASGFGRDYGYTF.

This clone was found once. The V gene is TRBV6-5, the J gene TRBJ1-5, with D tentatively TRBD1 (6 bases). Germline values: CDR1 MNHEY, CDR2 SVGAGI. V was trimmed by 7 bases and J by 4 bases, leaving 11 bases between them. The CDR3 has 13 amino acids. CDR3 in amino acids: CASTRGRNQPQHF. The CDR3 DNA sequence: TGTGCCAGCACTAGGGGGAGAAATCAGCCCCAGCATTTT.

This chain links TRBV7-2 with TRBJ1-6; tentative D call: TRBD1 (5 bases). Germline assignment: CDR1 SGHTA and CDR2 FQGNSA. The CDR3 is made up of 14 amino acids. V shed 5 bases and J shed 5 bases, with 10 bases lying between them. CDR3 loop: CASSPRDHNSPLHF. The DNA for the CDR3 is TGTGCCAGCAGCCCACGGGACCATAATTCACCCCTCCACTTT.

The V call is TRBV6-1, the J call TRBJ2-7; D perhaps matches TRBD1 (5 bases). The V end lost 5 bases, the J end lost 5 bases, and 13 bases lay between the germline ends. This CDR3 contains 13 residues. Per germline, CDR1 MNHNS and CDR2 SASEGT. The CDR3 reads CASSTKGLNEQYF. In DNA form, the CDR3 reads TGTGCCAGCAGTACCAAGGGGCTGAACGAGCAGTACTTC.

The V call is TRBV30, the J call TRBJ1-2; TRBD1 is a possible D gene (5 bases). V lost 2 bases to trimming and J lost 5 bases, with 9 bases between them. CDR1 and CDR2 from the germline V gene are GTSNPN and SVGIG (reference sequence). The CDR3 is made up of 12 amino acids. Written as DNA, the CDR3 is TGTGCCTGGAGTATACAGGCTTATGGCTACACCTTC. This sequence encodes CAWSIQAYGYTF.

This chain uses TRBV9 with TRBJ2-1; TRBD2 might be the D (5 bases). Germline values: CDR1 SGDLS, CDR2 YYNGEE. The CDR3 is made up of 15 amino acids. Trimming cost V 4 bases and J 6 bases, with 17 bases left between them. CDR3 amino acids: CASSPELSGPNEQFF. DNA for the CDR3: TGTGCCAGCAGCCCTGAGCTGAGCGGACCCAATGAGCAGTTCTTC.

This sequence joins TRBV27 and TRBJ2-1; tentatively, D is TRBD2 (7 bases). The CDR3 is 18 residues long. V dropped 5 bases and J dropped 1 base, with 21 bases sitting between them. Per germline, CDR1 MNHEY and CDR2 SMNVEV (reference sequence). CDR3 sequence: CASSPLGRGGPSYNEQFF. In nucleotides, the CDR3 is TGTGCCAGCAGTCCCCTTGGGAGGGGGGGCCCGTCCTACAATGAGCAGTTCTTC.

The J gene is TRBJ2-2, the V gene TRBV4-3, with 10 bases aligning to TRBD2. The CDR3 runs to 17 residues. From germline, CDR1 is LGHNA and CDR2 YSLEER. J gave up 0 bases and V 4 bases, and 5 bases lay outside the gene matches. DNA of the CDR3: TGCGCCAGCAGCCGGCGGCTAGCGGGGGCGAACACCGGGGAGCTGTTTTTT. This sequence encodes CASSRRLAGANTGELFF.

The chain couples TRBV2 to TRBJ1-2; the D is unclear. Trimming shortened V by 8 bases and J by 4 bases, and 11 bases separated the two germline ends. The CDR3 has 12 amino acids. Germline V lookup: CDR1 SNHLY, CDR2 FYNNEI. The DNA for the CDR3 is TGTGCCAGCTCCCCCCAGTCCTATGGCTACACCTTC. It translates to CASSPQSYGYTF.

This chain connects TRBV7-2 to TRBJ2-7, with TRBD2 matching 12 bases. CDR1 is SGHTA, CDR2 FQGNSA, per germline. V was pared by 5 bases and J by 3 bases, with 5 bases of the junction left unmatched. The CDR3 is made up of 15 amino acids. CDR3 in amino acids: CASSPWTSGDYEQYF. The CDR3 DNA reads as TGTGCCAGCAGCCCTTGGACTAGCGGGGACTACGAGCAGTACTTC. The full variable domain, completed using reference TRBV7-2 and TRBJ2-7, is GAGVSQSPSNKVTEKGKDVELRCDPISGHTALYWYRQSLGQGLEFLIYFQGNSAPDKSGLPSDRFSAERTGGSVSTLTIQRTQQEDSAVYLCASSPWTSGDYEQYFGPGTRLTVT.

This chain uses TRBV7-2 with TRBJ2-7, with a possible D match to TRBD1 (6 bases). The length of the CDR3 is 16 residues. The ends were cut back, 7 bases at V and 5 bases at J, with 24 bases in the middle. Germline V gene lookup returns CDR1 SGHTA and CDR2 FQGNSA. This chain's CDR3 is CASKSRVGQGYDEQYF. In DNA, the CDR3 is TGTGCCAGCAAATCGAGGGTAGGGCAGGGGTACGACGAGCAGTACTTC.

The rearrangement uses TRBV6-1 and TRBJ2-1; possibly TRBD2 for D (5 bases). V was clipped by 8 bases and J by 10 bases, with 15 bases between them. From germline, CDR1 is MNHNS and CDR2 SASEGT. The CDR3 totals 12 residues. The CDR3 DNA reads TGTGCCAGCGGCCTCACGGGGAGAGAGCAGTTCTTC. This translates into CASGLTGREQFF.

The chain links TRBV7-9 to TRBJ2-7; TRBD2 agrees at 9 bases. J was trimmed by 1 base and V by 0 bases; bases with no gene match: 10. Germline V gives CDR1 SEHNR, CDR2 FQNEAQ (reference sequence). This CDR3 region has 18 residues. This chain's CDR3 is CASSLAHGGRASSYEQYF. As DNA, the CDR3 is TGTGCCAGCAGCTTAGCGCATGGCGGGAGGGCCTCTTCCTACGAGCAGTACTTC.

This clone was detected once. The V gene is TRBV14, the J gene TRBJ2-1; 9 positions match TRBD1. The CDR3 loop spans 16 amino acids. The V and J ends lost 0 bases and 9 bases, in that order; junction bases with no gene match: 9. Per the germline V gene, CDR1 is SGHDN and CDR2 is FVKESK. CDR3 loop: CASSQDRATGGGEQFF. DNA of the CDR3: TGTGCCAGCAGCCAAGACCGTGCGACAGGGGGTGGTGAGCAGTTCTTC.

CDR3 protein: CASTSRRGVYEQYF. CDR3 nucleotide sequence: TGTGCCAGCACCTCCCGGCGAGGGGTCTACGAGCAGTACTTC. The rearrangement joins TRBV6-1 to TRBJ2-7; D assignment may be TRBD1 or TRBD2 (5 bases each). The length of the CDR3 is 14 residues. The germline V gene has CDR1 MNHNS and CDR2 SASEGT. V dropped 7 bases and J dropped 3 bases, with 16 bases sitting between them.

V is TRBV28 and J is TRBJ2-2; D possibly corresponds to TRBD2 (5 bases). The V gene lost 1 base and the J gene lost 1 base, with 10 bases spanning the gap. This CDR3 has 16 amino acids. CDR1 is MDHEN, CDR2 SYDVKM, per germline. The CDR3 region has the DNA TGTGCCAGCAGTTTATCGGTCGGGATGAACACCGGGGAGCTGTTTTTT. Its translation: CASSLSVGMNTGELFF.

The genes are TRBV6-6 and TRBJ1-2; a weak D match, TRBD1 (6 bases). CDR1 and CDR2 (germline): MNHNY, SVGAGI (reference sequence). Between the trimmed V and J ends, which lost 6 bases and 8 bases, there was a span of 19 bases. This CDR3 spans 14 amino acids. CDR3 sequence reads: CASSRGEGEWGYTF. The DNA for the CDR3 is TGTGCCAGCAGCCGGGGGGAGGGGGAGTGGGGCTACACCTTC.

This sequence joins TRBV28 and TRBJ2-7, with 8 nucleotides matching TRBD1. The CDR3 sequence is 16 residues long. After removal of 3 bases from V and 3 bases from J, the junction contained 10 bases not matched to a gene. Germline CDR1 and CDR2: MDHEN and SYDVKM. The CDR3 region has the DNA TGTGCCAGCAGTTTGGTTTGGGGGACAGGCAACTACGAGCAGTACTTC. As protein: CASSLVWGTGNYEQYF.